These 14 T cell receptor beta chains came from one sample sequenced in a study of blood T cells in healthy people across ages. Together with a sample-barcoded 5' primer, a J-beta primer mix was included in a second PCR lasting about 7 to 12 cycles. A single record per CDR3 protein comes from TCRdb applying MiXCR to the 5' RACE reads. The repertoire includes 1.5 million to 2 million distinct CDR3 sequences, roughly 52% of them detected once, and around 2.1% sits in the top ten. Input material: blood. The source of these receptors is a woman aged 35 to 49 in good health.

J is TRBJ1-2 and V is TRBV4-2; unclear D gene. Looked up from germline, CDR1 is LGHNA and CDR2 is YNFKEQ. Trimming cost V 0 bases and J 3 bases, with 14 bases left between them. This CDR3 has 16 amino acids. Here the CDR3 reads CASSQDRAESYYGYTF. The CDR3 DNA sequence: TGTGCCAGCAGCCAAGATAGGGCCGAATCATACTATGGCTACACCTTC.

A remark on this clonotype: One junction end does not reproduce the germline sequence, and a read error may be involved. The chain employs TRBV10-3 and TRBJ1-1; possibly TRBD1 for D (6 bases). The CDR3 totals 14 residues. Germline V gene sequence: CDR1 ENHRY, CDR2 SYGVKD. Written as DNA, the CDR3 is TGTGCCATCACCACACAGGGCATGAACACTAAAGCTTTCTTT. Translating it yields CAITTQGMNTKAFF.

This clonotype appeared a few times. The chain joins TRBV6-1 to TRBJ1-2; D remains unclear. The germline V and J ends were trimmed by 6 bases and 4 bases, with 21 bases remaining between them. Germline values: CDR1 MNHNS, CDR2 SASEGT. This CDR3 comprises 16 residues. The CDR3 region has the DNA TGTGCCAGCAGCCGAGGGAGGCCACCTAGTAGCTATGGCTACACCTTC. Amino acid sequence: CASSRGRPPSSYGYTF.

The chain has TRBV15 and TRBJ1-5; 10 nucleotides agree with TRBD1. CDR3 size: 17 residues. Germline lookup yields CDR1 LNHNV and CDR2 YYDKDF (reference sequence). J gave up 7 bases and V 2 bases, and 11 bases lay outside the gene matches. Here the CDR3 reads CATSRFTRDRGSQPQHF. CDR3 nucleotide sequence: TGTGCCACCAGCAGATTCACACGGGACAGGGGTTCCCAGCCCCAGCATTTT.

As for this clonotype: Given a much more abundant clone one base away, this may be a read error. V gene TRBV7-2 combines with J gene TRBJ2-5, with D uncertain. The V gene lost 5 bases and the J gene lost 13 bases, with 14 bases spanning the gap. Germline CDR1 and CDR2: SGHTA and FQGNSA. This CDR3 has 11 residues. In DNA, the CDR3 is TGTGCCAGCAGCGTACTCTACGAGCGGTACTTC. Its translation: CASSVLYERYF.

This clonotype was found a few times. This chain links TRBV9 with TRBJ2-3; 7 nucleotides align to TRBD1. J lost 5 bases, V lost 0 bases, and 12 bases had no gene match. The CDR3 spans 17 residues. CDR1 and CDR2 (germline): SGDLS, YYNGEE. CDR3 loop: CASSVATGTARQDTQYF. The CDR3 bases are TGTGCCAGCAGCGTAGCTACCGGGACAGCGCGTCAAGATACGCAGTATTTT. Full variable domain (remainder filled in from reference TRBV9 and TRBJ2-3): DSGVTQTPKHLITATGQRVTLRCSPRSGDLSVYWYQQSLDQGLQFLIQYYNGEERAKGNILERFSAQQFPDLHSELNLSSLELGDSALYFCASSVATGTARQDTQYFGPGTRLTVL.

The rearrangement links TRBV6-5 to TRBJ2-1, with D hard to call. The CDR3 spans 13 residues. The germline V gene has CDR1 MNHEY and CDR2 SVGAGI. V dropped 2 bases and J dropped 9 bases, with 11 bases sitting between them. The CDR3 loop reads CASSYSSWGEQFF. The CDR3 bases are TGTGCCAGCAGTTACAGCAGTTGGGGTGAGCAGTTCTTC.

The J gene is TRBJ1-5, the V gene TRBV4-1; D is undetermined. V lost 0 bases and J 0 bases, leaving 6 bases between the germline ends. The CDR3 has 15 residues. CDR1 and CDR2 from the germline V gene are MGHRA and YSYEKL. The CDR3 nucleotides read TGCGCCAGCAGCCAAGAAAGGCGTAGCAATCAGCCCCAGCATTTT. Translated: CASSQERRSNQPQHF.

This chain links TRBV20-1 with TRBJ2-2; TRBD1 matches at 8 bases. This CDR3 is 13 amino acids long. CDR1 is DFQATT and CDR2 is SNEGSKA in the germline V gene (reference sequence). With 3 bases clipped from V and 5 bases from J, the junction kept 2 bases outside the gene matches. This CDR3 reads CSARTGVTGELFF. CDR3 nucleotide sequence: TGCAGTGCTAGGACAGGGGTGACCGGGGAGCTGTTTTTT.

This clonotype was seen more than once but under ten times. The chain uses TRBV2 and TRBJ2-5; 12 nucleotides match TRBD1. V dropped 6 bases and J dropped 1; count of bases not matched to a gene: 3. Germline V CDR1 and CDR2: SNHLY, FYNNEI. This CDR3 has 15 residues. CDR3: CASSGTGGSQETQYF. The CDR3 nucleotides read TGTGCCAGCAGCGGGACAGGGGGCTCCCAAGAGACCCAGTACTTC.

This clonotype was recorded once. The V and J genes are TRBV4-3 and TRBJ1-1; no reliable D call. This CDR3 is 13 amino acids long. Per germline, CDR1 LGHNA and CDR2 YSLEER. Trimming cost V 1 base and J 2 bases, with 5 bases left between them. CDR3 residues: CASSQVINTEAFF. The CDR3 DNA reads TGCGCCAGCAGCCAAGTTATCAACACTGAAGCTTTCTTT.

This clonotype occurred a few times. V gene TRBV6-2 or TRBV6-3 combines with J gene TRBJ2-4; D is undetermined. The closer fit of TRBJ2-5 to the DNA end suggests the J call may be wrong. This CDR3 is 12 amino acids long. Germline CDR1 MNHEY, CDR2 SVGEGT. The CDR3 loop reads CASSSVKETQYF. The CDR3 coding sequence is TGTGCCAGCAGTTCTGTAAAAGAGACCCAGTACTTC.

The J gene is TRBJ2-5, the V gene TRBV5-1; 10 bases fit TRBD1. CDR1 is SGHRS, CDR2 YFSETQ, per germline. The V segment lost 4 bases and the J segment 5 bases; nucleotides outside the gene matches: 8. This CDR3 is 15 amino acids long. The CDR3 DNA sequence: TGCGCCAGCAGCCTGACAGGGGGCGGATGGGAGACCCAGTACTTC. Amino acids: CASSLTGGGWETQYF. The full variable domain, rest sourced from reference TRBV5-1 and TRBJ2-5, is KAGVTQTPRYLIKTRGQQVTLSCSPISGHRSVSWYQQTPGQGLQFLFEYFSETQRNKGNFPGRFSGRQFSNSRSEMNVSTLELGDSALYLCASSLTGGGWETQYFGPGTRLLVL.

The chain has TRBV6-1 and TRBJ2-3, with D unresolved. The germline V gene has CDR1 MNHNS and CDR2 SASEGT. The CDR3 is 13 residues long. The ends were cut back, 3 bases at V and 1 base at J, with 5 bases in the middle. This chain's CDR3 is CASSDQRTDTQYF. The CDR3 DNA reads as TGTGCCAGCAGTGATCAGCGCACAGATACGCAGTATTTT.